This TCR beta chain was captured in a study of T cell responses to AZD1222 COVID-19 vaccine. Germline assignment: CDR1 MNHEY and CDR2 SVGAGI. This CDR3 has 13 amino acids. V was shortened by 6 bases and J by 3 bases, with 9 bases between the two germline ends. Regarding the study as a whole: Among vaccine-associated CD4 TCRs, coverage spanned spike, with dominance at 160-218 and 743-854. Only 5 to 7 AZD1222 recipients tested seropositive at baseline. The donor cohort was predominantly white British with a female majority, and clonal diversity may have been underestimated. Variant regions that are unmutated are reportedly the target of nearly half of spike-specific TCRs.

Repertoires were generated with immunoSEQ multiplex PCR, while TCRdb's copy carries only in-frame clones and drops some. The data contain some 140,000 clones, roughly nine tenths of them singletons. Remarks on this clone: The antigen remains undetermined.

This TCR was recovered from an adult in good health. The starting material was peripheral blood, obtained on day 0 of MenACWY control vaccination. The chain couples TRBV6-5 to TRBJ1-5, with D maybe TRBD1 (6 bases). The CDR3 reads CASSHRVNQPQHF. DNA for the CDR3: TGTGCCAGCAGCCACAGGGTCAATCAGCCCCAGCATTTT.